These T cell receptor beta chains were read from a single sample in a study of early T cells in non-severe SARS-CoV-2 infection. TCRdb used MiXCR to reprocess the 5' RACE reads, holding one entry per CDR3 protein. The data show 95,000 to 100,000 distinct CDR3 sequences, about 12% seen once. Source material: whole blood. These receptors all stem from an adult who was a healthcare worker with PCR-confirmed SARS-CoV-2 infection or an uninfected control (not recorded which). CDR3s include the opening cysteine and the closing phenylalanine or tryptophan. The D gene is left open where the match is weak. Clone size is stated in some rows and not others, as once, few, many or a class when expanded.

d_call	clone_size	v_call	j_call	cdr3_nt	cdr3_aa
.	few	TRBV12-3/TRBV12-4	TRBJ1-6	TGTGCCAGCAGTTTGGGTGGGGCGAATAATTCACCCCTCCACTTT	CASSLGGANNSPLHF
TRBD2	few	TRBV4-1	TRBJ2-3	TGCGCCAGCAGCCAAGAAGGTAGCGGGGGGGCCTTTTGGACAGATACGCAGTATTTT	CASSQEGSGGAFWTDTQYF
.	many	TRBV28	TRBJ1-2	TGTGCCAGCAGTACACAGACCGCGACTAACTATGGCTACACCTTC	CASSTQTATNYGYTF
TRBD1	many	TRBV6-1	TRBJ2-4	TGTGCCAGCAGTAGCCAGGGGGCAGCTGAAAACATTCAGTACTTC	CASSSQGAAENIQYF
.	many	TRBV20-1	TRBJ1-5	TGCAGTGCTAGCGAGGGCGGGGTTAGTCAGCCCCAGCATTTT	CSASEGGVSQPQHF
TRBD2	few	TRBV20-1	TRBJ2-5	TGCAGTGCGCGGGGGACTAGTATTCAAGAGACCCAGTACTTC	CSARGTSIQETQYF
.	many	TRBV7-2	TRBJ2-5	TGTGCCAGCAGCCCTCCGGGACACTTACAAGAGACCCAGTACTTC	CASSPPGHLQETQYF
.	few	TRBV2	TRBJ2-6	TGTGCCAGCAGCGCCGGGACAACTGGGGCCAACGTCCTGACTTTC	CASSAGTTGANVLTF
.	few	TRBV6-2/TRBV6-3	TRBJ2-2	TGTGCCAGCATGTTGGCAGGGACCGGGGAGCTGTTTTTT	CASMLAGTGELFF
.	many	TRBV11-2	TRBJ1-4	TGTGCCAGCAGTACAAGAGTAGGGGCTGCAACGTTGGGTAATGAAAAACTGTTTTTT	CASSTRVGAATLGNEKLFF
.	.	TRBV20-1	TRBJ2-1	TGCAGTGCTAGATCCCGGGACAACTCCTACAATGAGCAGTTCTTC	CSARSRDNSYNEQFF
.	once	TRBV12-3/TRBV12-4	TRBJ1-1	TGTGCCAGCAGACTACAGGAGAACACTGAAGCTTTCTTT	CASRLQENTEAFF
.	few	TRBV20-1	TRBJ1-2	TGCAGTGCTAGAGATCCGGGGGGGCTAAACTATGGCTACACCTTC	CSARDPGGLNYGYTF
.	.	TRBV15	TRBJ1-4	TGTGCCACCCGCAGAGGGGGAACTAATGAAAAACTGTTTTTT	CATRRGGTNEKLFF
.	.	TRBV7-2	TRBJ2-7	TGTGCCAGCAGCTTAGAAGGATGGGCCTACGAGCAGTACTTC	CASSLEGWAYEQYF
.	.	TRBV20-1	TRBJ2-1	TGCAGTGCCCTTCCAGGGGATAGCTCCTACAATGAGCAGTTCTTC	CSALPGDSSYNEQFF
.	.	TRBV20-1	TRBJ1-2	TGCAGTGCTAGGGACAGCGACGGCTACACCTTC	CSARDSDGYTF
.	many	TRBV6-2/TRBV6-3	TRBJ1-5	TGTGCCAGCAGGATATTAGATGGGCCCCAGCATTTT	CASRILDGPQHF
TRBD2	few	TRBV3-1	TRBJ2-1	TGTGCCAGCAGCCATAGAGCGGGGGGGCCCCGAGATGAGCAGTTCTTC	CASSHRAGGPRDEQFF
TRBD1	.	TRBV7-2	TRBJ2-1	TGTGCCAGCAGCTTAGAGTCGGGACAGAACAATGAGCAGTTCTTC	CASSLESGQNNEQFF
.	few	TRBV29-1	TRBJ2-3	TGCAGCGGGACGGATGGAGATACGCAGTATTTT	CSGTDGDTQYF
TRBD1	few	TRBV12-3/TRBV12-4	TRBJ2-1	TGTGCCAGCAGTACATACGGGACAGGCCTATACAATGAGCAGTTCTTC	CASSTYGTGLYNEQFF
.	many	TRBV2	TRBJ2-6	TGTGCCAGCGGAGTCTACCGGGCTGGGGCCAACGTCCTGACTTTC	CASGVYRAGANVLTF
.	many	TRBV29-1	TRBJ1-2	TGCAGCGCGGGACCTTATGGCTACACCTTC	CSAGPYGYTF
.	many	TRBV20-1	TRBJ2-3	TGCAGTGCTGGCCCTAGGTCAGATACGCAGTATTTT	CSAGPRSDTQYF
.	.	TRBV6-5	TRBJ2-2	TGTGCCAGCAGTAGCCCTTCTGGGGGGACCGGGGAGCTGTTTTTT	CASSSPSGGTGELFF
.	many	TRBV2	TRBJ1-2	TGTGCCAGCAGACATGGTCTGAGGGGGAGCCTCTATGGCTACACCTTC	CASRHGLRGSLYGYTF
.	many	TRBV4-2	TRBJ2-2	TGTGCCAGCAGCCAAGACTTTTACACCGGGGAGCTGTTTTTT	CASSQDFYTGELFF
TRBD2	.	TRBV4-2	TRBJ2-7	TGTGCCAGCAGCCGGAGCGGGGCCACCTACGAGCAGTACTTC	CASSRSGATYEQYF
.	.	TRBV28	TRBJ1-1	TGTGCCAGCAGTTTTCCTTCTAGGGTTGGGAACACTGAAGCTTTCTTT	CASSFPSRVGNTEAFF
.	few	TRBV2	TRBJ2-3	TGTGCCAGCAGATTCGGCGGGGCGTCCACAGATACGCAGTATTTT	CASRFGGASTDTQYF
.	few	TRBV9	TRBJ1-1	TGTGCCAGTGCTACTCCGTGGCGCACTGAAGCTTTCTTT	CASATPWRTEAFF
.	many	TRBV28	TRBJ2-7	TGTGCCAGCAGCCACCTGGCGGACCTGGGGGAGCAGTACTTC	CASSHLADLGEQYF
TRBD1	many	TRBV29-1	TRBJ2-2	TGCAGCGTTGACAGGGGGCTGACCGGGGAGCTGTTTTTT	CSVDRGLTGELFF
.	many	TRBV12-3/TRBV12-4	TRBJ2-7	TGTGCCAGCAGTCGGACGGAGATCTCCTACGAGCAGTACTTC	CASSRTEISYEQYF
.	.	TRBV28	TRBJ2-1	TGTGCCAGCAGTTTAGGGACGACAGTCCCCCAGTTCTTC	CASSLGTTVPQFF
.	many	TRBV28	TRBJ1-6	TGTGCCAGCATACCCCCAGGGTTTAATTCACCCCTCCACTTT	CASIPPGFNSPLHF
.	few	TRBV19	TRBJ2-3	TGTGCCAGTAGTGCAGACTTACCATTGGCTAGCACAGATACGCAGTATTTT	CASSADLPLASTDTQYF
.	.	TRBV19	TRBJ1-5	TGTGCCAGTAGTATAGCGGCCGGCAAGGTAGCCCAGCCCCAGCATTTT	CASSIAAGKVAQPQHF
TRBD1	many	TRBV28	TRBJ1-6	TGTGCCAGCAGGGGACAGGGATATAATTCACCCCTCCACTTT	CASRGQGYNSPLHF
.	.	TRBV28	TRBJ2-7	TGTGCCATATCGGGGGGCATCGAGTCCTACGAGCAGTACTTC	CAISGGIESYEQYF
.	many	TRBV28	TRBJ2-7	TGTGCCAGCAGTTCCCGACACGGGACCTACGAGCAGTACTTC	CASSSRHGTYEQYF
TRBD2	.	TRBV29-1	TRBJ2-3	TGCAGCGTTCAAGCGGGGGGCACAGATACGCAGTATTTT	CSVQAGGTDTQYF
.	.	TRBV28	TRBJ2-2	TGTGCCAGCAGGGGGGACCGCGAATCTTTAGAGCTGTTTTTT	CASRGDRESLELFF
TRBD2	.	TRBV11-3	TRBJ2-2	TGTGCCAGCGGGGGGGAGAACACCGGGGAGCTGTTTTTT	CASGGENTGELFF
TRBD1	.	TRBV3-1	TRBJ1-1	TGTGCCAGCAGCCATTCGGGGACAGGGGGTACTGAAGCTTTCTTT	CASSHSGTGGTEAFF
.	few	TRBV28	TRBJ2-1	TGTGCCAGCACGGGGGCCCCCTACAATGAGCAGTTCTTC	CASTGAPYNEQFF
.	.	TRBV2	TRBJ1-1	TGTGCCAGCAGTGAAGCGGGGACGCTCGTTGAAGCTTTCTTT	CASSEAGTLVEAFF
TRBD1	.	TRBV29-1	TRBJ2-1	TGCAGCGTGACCGGGACAGGGTTTTACAATGAGCAGTTCTTC	CSVTGTGFYNEQFF
TRBD2	.	TRBV19	TRBJ2-1	TGTGCCAGTAGTATCGGGGGGGAACTAAACAATGAGCAGTTCTTC	CASSIGGELNNEQFF
.	.	TRBV6-2/TRBV6-3	TRBJ2-1	TGTGCCAGCGGCAGGGGGGCCACCCTTTACAATGAGCAGTTCTTC	CASGRGATLYNEQFF
TRBD1	.	TRBV28	TRBJ1-2	TGTGCCAGCAGTTTGGGGTACAGGGGGCAGGACTACACCTTC	CASSLGYRGQDYTF
TRBD1	once	TRBV7-2	TRBJ2-2	TGTGCCAGCAGCCAATCGACAGGGCCCGGGGAGCTGTTTTTT	CASSQSTGPGELFF